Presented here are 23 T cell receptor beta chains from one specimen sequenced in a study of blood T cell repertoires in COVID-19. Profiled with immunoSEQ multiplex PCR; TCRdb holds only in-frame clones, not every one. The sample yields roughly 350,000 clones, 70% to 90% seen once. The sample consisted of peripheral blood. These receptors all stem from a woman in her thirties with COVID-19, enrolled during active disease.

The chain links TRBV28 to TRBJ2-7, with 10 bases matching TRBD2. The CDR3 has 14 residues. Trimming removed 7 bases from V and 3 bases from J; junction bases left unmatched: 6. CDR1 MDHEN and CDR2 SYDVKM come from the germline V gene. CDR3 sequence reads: CASNLLAGVYEQYF. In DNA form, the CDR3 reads TGTGCCAGCAATTTGCTAGCGGGGGTCTACGAGCAGTACTTC.

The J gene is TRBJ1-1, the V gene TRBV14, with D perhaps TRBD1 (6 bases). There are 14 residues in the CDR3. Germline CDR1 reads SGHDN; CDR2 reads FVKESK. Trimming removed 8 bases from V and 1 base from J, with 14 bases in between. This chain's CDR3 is CASSRQGQNTEAFF. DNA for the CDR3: TGTGCCAGCTCGAGGCAGGGACAGAACACTGAAGCTTTCTTT.

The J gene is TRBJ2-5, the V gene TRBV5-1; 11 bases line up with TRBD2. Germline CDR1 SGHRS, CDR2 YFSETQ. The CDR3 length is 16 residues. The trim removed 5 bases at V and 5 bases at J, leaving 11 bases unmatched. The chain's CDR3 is CASRSNLAGGWETQYF. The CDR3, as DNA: TGCGCCAGCAGGAGCAATCTAGCGGGAGGCTGGGAGACCCAGTACTTC.

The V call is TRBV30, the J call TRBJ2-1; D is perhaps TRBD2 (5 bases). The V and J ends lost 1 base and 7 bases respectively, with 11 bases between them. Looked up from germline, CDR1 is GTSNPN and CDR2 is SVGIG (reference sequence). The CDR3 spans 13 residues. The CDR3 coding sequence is TGTGCCTGGAGTGCCGGGATTTTGAATGAGCAGTTCTTC. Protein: CAWSAGILNEQFF. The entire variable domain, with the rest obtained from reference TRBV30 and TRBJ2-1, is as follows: SQTIHQWPATLVQPVGSPLSLECTVEGTSNPNLYWYRQAAGRGLQLLFYSVGIGQISSEVPQNLSASRPQDRQFILSSKKLLLSDSGFYLCAWSAGILNEQFFGPGTRLTVL.

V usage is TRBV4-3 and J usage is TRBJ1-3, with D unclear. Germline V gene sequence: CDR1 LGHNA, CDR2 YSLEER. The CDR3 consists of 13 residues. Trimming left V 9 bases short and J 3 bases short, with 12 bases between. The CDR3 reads CASSRQNGNTIYF. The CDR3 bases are TGCGCCAGTTCGAGGCAAAATGGAAACACCATATATTTT.

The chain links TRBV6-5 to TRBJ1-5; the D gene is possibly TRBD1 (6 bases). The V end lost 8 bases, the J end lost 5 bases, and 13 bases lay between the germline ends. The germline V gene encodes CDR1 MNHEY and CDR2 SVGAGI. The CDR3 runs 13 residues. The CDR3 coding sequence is TGTGCCAGCGGATCTAACAGGGATCAGCCCCAGCATTTT. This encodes CASGSNRDQPQHF.

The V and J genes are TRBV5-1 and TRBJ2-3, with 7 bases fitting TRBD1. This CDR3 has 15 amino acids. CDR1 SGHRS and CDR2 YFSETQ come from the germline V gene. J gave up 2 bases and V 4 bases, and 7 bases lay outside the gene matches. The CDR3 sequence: CASSLGQDLTDTQYF. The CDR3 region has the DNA TGCGCCAGCAGCCTAGGACAGGATCTCACAGATACGCAGTATTTT.

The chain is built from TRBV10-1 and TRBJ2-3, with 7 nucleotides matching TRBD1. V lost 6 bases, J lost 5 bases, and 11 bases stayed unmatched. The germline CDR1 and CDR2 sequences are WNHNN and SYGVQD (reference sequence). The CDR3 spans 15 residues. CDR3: CASSVRQGNIDTQYF. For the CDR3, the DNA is TGCGCCAGCAGCGTTCGACAGGGAAATATAGATACGCAGTATTTT.

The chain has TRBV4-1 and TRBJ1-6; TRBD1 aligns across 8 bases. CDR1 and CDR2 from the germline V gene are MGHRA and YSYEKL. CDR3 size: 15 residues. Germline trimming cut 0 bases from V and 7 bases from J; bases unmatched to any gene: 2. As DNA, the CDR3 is TGCGCCAGCAGCCAAGACAGGGGGCTCAATTCACCCCTCCACTTT. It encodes CASSQDRGLNSPLHF.

The CDR3 protein is CASSPDRGRPRNGELFF. Written as DNA, the CDR3 is TGTGCCAGCAGCCCGGACAGGGGCCGCCCTAGGAACGGGGAGCTGTTTTTT. The V call is TRBV7-9, the J call TRBJ2-2; TRBD1 matches at 9 bases. V trimming: 5 bases; J trimming: 7 bases; junction bases outside the gene matches: 14. The CDR3 sequence is 17 residues long. The germline CDR1 and CDR2 sequences are SEHNR and FQNEAQ (reference sequence).

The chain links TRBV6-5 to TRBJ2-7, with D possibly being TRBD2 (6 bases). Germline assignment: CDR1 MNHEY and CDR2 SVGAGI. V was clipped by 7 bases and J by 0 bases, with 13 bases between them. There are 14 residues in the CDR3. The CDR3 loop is CASTWGESSYEQYF. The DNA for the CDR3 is TGTGCCAGCACCTGGGGGGAGAGCTCCTACGAGCAGTACTTC.

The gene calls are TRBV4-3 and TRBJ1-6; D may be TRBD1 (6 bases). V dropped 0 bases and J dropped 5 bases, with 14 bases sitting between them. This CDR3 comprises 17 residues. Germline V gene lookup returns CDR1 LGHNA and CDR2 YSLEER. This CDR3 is CASSQDLAGGHNSPLHF. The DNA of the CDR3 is TGCGCCAGCAGCCAAGATTTAGCGGGGGGCCATAATTCACCCCTCCACTTT.

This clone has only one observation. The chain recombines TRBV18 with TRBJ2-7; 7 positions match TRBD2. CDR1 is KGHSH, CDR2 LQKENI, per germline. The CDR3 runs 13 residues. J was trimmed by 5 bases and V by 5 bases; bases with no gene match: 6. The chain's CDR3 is CASSAGLEDEQYF. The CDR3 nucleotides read TGTGCCAGCTCAGCCGGACTAGAGGACGAGCAGTACTTC. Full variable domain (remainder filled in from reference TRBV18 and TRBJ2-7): NAGVMQNPRHLVRRRGQEARLRCSPMKGHSHVYWYRQLPEEGLKFMVYLQKENIIDESGMPKERFSAEFPKEGPSILRIQQVVRGDSAAYFCASSAGLEDEQYFGPGTRLTVT.

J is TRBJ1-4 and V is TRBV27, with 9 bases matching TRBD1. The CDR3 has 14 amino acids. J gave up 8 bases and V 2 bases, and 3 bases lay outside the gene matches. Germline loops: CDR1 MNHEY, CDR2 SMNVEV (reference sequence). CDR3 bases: TGTGCCAGCAGTTTACTCGGGACAGGGGAAAAACTGTTTTTT. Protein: CASSLLGTGEKLFF. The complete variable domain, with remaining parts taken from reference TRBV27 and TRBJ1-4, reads EAQVTQNPRYLITVTGKKLTVTCSQNMNHEYMSWYRQDPGLGLRQIYYSMNVEVTDKGDVPEGYKVSRKEKRNFPLILESPSPNQTSLYFCASSLLGTGEKLFFGSGTQLSVL.

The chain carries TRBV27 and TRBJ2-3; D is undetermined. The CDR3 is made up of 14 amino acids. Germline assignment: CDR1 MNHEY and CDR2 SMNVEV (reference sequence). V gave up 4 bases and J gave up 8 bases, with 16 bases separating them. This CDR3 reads CASSSSIAVATQYF. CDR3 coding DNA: TGTGCCAGCAGTTCTAGTATCGCAGTAGCTACGCAGTATTTT.

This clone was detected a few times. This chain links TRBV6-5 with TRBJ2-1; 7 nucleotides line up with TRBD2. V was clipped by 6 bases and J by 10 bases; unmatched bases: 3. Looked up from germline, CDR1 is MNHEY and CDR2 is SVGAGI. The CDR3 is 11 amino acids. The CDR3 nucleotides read TGTGCCAGCAGGCGAGCGGGAGAGCAGTTCTTC. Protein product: CASRRAGEQFF.

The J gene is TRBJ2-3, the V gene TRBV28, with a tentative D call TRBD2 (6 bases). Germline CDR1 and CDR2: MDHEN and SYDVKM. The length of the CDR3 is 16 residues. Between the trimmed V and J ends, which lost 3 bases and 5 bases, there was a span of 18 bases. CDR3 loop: CASSLAVGGGLDTQYF. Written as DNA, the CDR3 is TGTGCCAGCAGTTTGGCCGTCGGGGGAGGACTAGATACGCAGTATTTT.

This chain's CDR3 is CASEHRLSYGYTF. DNA of the CDR3: TGTGCCTCTGAACACCGATTAAGCTATGGCTACACCTTC. This chain uses TRBV30 with TRBJ1-2; D is unclear. The germline V and J ends were trimmed by 7 bases and 4 bases, with 16 bases remaining between them. This CDR3 spans 13 amino acids. CDR1 and CDR2 from the germline V gene are GTSNPN and SVGIG (reference sequence). The full variable domain, completed using reference TRBV30 and TRBJ1-2, is SQTIHQWPATLVQPVGSPLSLECTVEGTSNPNLYWYRQAAGRGLQLLFYSVGIGQISSEVPQNLSASRPQDRQFILSSKKLLLSDSGFYLCASEHRLSYGYTFGSGTRLTVV.

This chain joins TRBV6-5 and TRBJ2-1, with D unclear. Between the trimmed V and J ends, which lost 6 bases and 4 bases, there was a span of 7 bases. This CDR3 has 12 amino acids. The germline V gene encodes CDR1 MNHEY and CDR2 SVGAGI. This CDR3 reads CASRWRYNEQFF. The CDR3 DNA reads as TGTGCCAGCAGGTGGCGGTACAATGAGCAGTTCTTC.

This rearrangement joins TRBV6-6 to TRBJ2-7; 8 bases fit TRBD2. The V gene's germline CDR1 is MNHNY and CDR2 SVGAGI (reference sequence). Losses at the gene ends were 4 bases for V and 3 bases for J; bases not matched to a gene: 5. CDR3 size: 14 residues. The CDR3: CASSSWTSSYEQYF. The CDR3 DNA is TGTGCCAGCAGTTCCTGGACTAGCAGCTACGAGCAGTACTTC.

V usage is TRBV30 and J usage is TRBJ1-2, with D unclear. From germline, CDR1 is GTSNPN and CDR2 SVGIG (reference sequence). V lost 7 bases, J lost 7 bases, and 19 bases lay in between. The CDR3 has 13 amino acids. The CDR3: CASYRPAGGGYTF. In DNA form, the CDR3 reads TGTGCCTCCTATAGACCCGCCGGCGGTGGCTACACCTTC. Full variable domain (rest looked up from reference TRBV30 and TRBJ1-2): SQTIHQWPATLVQPVGSPLSLECTVEGTSNPNLYWYRQAAGRGLQLLFYSVGIGQISSEVPQNLSASRPQDRQFILSSKKLLLSDSGFYLCASYRPAGGGYTFGSGTRLTVV.

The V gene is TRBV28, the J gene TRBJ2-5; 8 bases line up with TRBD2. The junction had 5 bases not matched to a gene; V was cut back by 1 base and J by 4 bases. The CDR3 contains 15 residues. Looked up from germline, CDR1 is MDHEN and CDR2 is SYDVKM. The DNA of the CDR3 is TGTGCCAGCAGTTTATTCGGGAGGGCCAGAGAGACCCAGTACTTC. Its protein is CASSLFGRARETQYF.

This CDR3 reads CASSQGGFGGTEAFF. The CDR3 nucleotides read TGCGCCAGCAGCCAAGGGGGATTCGGAGGCACTGAAGCTTTCTTT. The chain recombines TRBV4-1 with TRBJ1-1, with no clear D. CDR1 is MGHRA, CDR2 YSYEKL, per germline. V was trimmed by 1 base and J by 4 bases, leaving 13 bases between them. CDR3 length equals 15 residues.